This is a list of T cell receptor beta chains from one sample in a study of identical twins. Via MiXCR, TCRdb re-called the 5' RACE reads, giving one row per CDR3 protein. Of some 1,700,000 distinct CDR3 sequences detected, less than 35% appear once; the ten largest clones hold over 0.25%. The sequenced sample consisted of cord blood. The receptor source for this set is a newborn girl in good health. Both conserved end residues are trimmed from each CDR3. Each record gives: V gene, J gene, CDR3 protein.

TRBV20-1	TRBJ2-5	SASPSGYQETQY
TRBV4-2	TRBJ2-5	ASSPKESWIYNEQY
TRBV12-5	TRBJ2-1	ASGSLELGTSGPPYNEQF
TRBV7-8	TRBJ2-6	ASSLRWANVLT
TRBV12-3/TRBV12-4	TRBJ2-1	ASSSFRPAYNELF
TRBV7-2	TRBJ1-1	ASSLGQMNTETF
TRBV27	TRBJ2-7	ASSTRTGYEQY
TRBV29-1	TRBJ1-2	SVGRQTYGYT
TRBV25-1	TRBJ2-1	ASGISYNEQF
TRBV6-5	TRBJ1-2	ASSYGLREGGYT
TRBV15	TRBJ2-1	ATSRAPSGTGGGNEQF
TRBV27	TRBJ2-5	ASSTIREWETQY
TRBV27	TRBJ2-5	ASRRTGQETQY
TRBV7-8	TRBJ2-3	ASSPISRGTDTQY
TRBV12-3/TRBV12-4	TRBJ2-7	ASSLASGRLTYEQY
TRBV5-1	TRBJ2-7	ASSFGLAGVPTHYEQY
TRBV4-2	TRBJ1-2	ASSPNRGEGYGYT
TRBV4-2	TRBJ2-4	ASSPPLGTGKNIQY
TRBV5-5	TRBJ2-3	ASSNRSHTDTQY
TRBV5-4	TRBJ2-7	ASSQTSVRHNEQY
TRBV20-1	.	SARGPRSGGRDEQY
TRBV28	TRBJ2-7	ASRAWGQTYEQY
TRBV20-1	TRBJ2-1	SALEPGLPYNEQF
TRBV4-2	TRBJ2-1	ANSQNNLAGAEQF
TRBV5-4	TRBJ2-3	ASSLTPPFRDTQY
TRBV20-1	TRBJ2-7	SAPPGQGNSYEQY
TRBV12-3/TRBV12-4	TRBJ1-1	ASSLNGLEAF
TRBV7-9	TRBJ1-5	ASSPKGASNQPQH
TRBV7-2	TRBJ2-3	AGSSQDTQY
TRBV19	TRBJ1-5	ASSIIGGNQPQH
TRBV4-2	TRBJ2-1	ASSLLGADNEQF
TRBV12-3/TRBV12-4	TRBJ2-4	ASSFKGRNIQY
TRBV6-5	TRBJ2-2	ASSHLAGVIAGELF
TRBV11-3	TRBJ2-1	ASSLRRWLAGTYNEQF
TRBV2	TRBJ1-2	ASAKRIPGQGSNYGYT
TRBV28	TRBJ1-2	ASTLSGAADYGYT
TRBV24-1	TRBJ2-4	ATSQAQGGKNIQY
TRBV6-5	TRBJ2-3	ASSYSPRGGTDTQY